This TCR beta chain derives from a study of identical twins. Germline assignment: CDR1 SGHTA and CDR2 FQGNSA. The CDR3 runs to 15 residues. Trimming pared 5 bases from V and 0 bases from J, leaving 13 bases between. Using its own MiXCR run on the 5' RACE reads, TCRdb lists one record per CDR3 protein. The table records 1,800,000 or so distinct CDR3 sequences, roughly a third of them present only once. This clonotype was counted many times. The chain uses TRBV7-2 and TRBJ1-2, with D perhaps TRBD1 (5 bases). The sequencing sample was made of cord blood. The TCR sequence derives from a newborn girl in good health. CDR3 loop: CASSRQGGANYGYTF. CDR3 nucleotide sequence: TGTGCCAGCAGCCGTCAGGGTGGAGCTAACTATGGCTACACCTTC.